Following are 4 T cell receptor beta chains from one sample sequenced in a study of blood T cell repertoires in COVID-19. Profiled with immunoSEQ multiplex PCR; TCRdb holds only in-frame clones, not every one. The sample records under 150,000 clones, almost 90% being singletons. The source material was peripheral blood. The receptor source for this set is a human donor in a cohort sampled during active COVID-19.

This clone has a handful of counts. The chain joins TRBV7-8 to TRBJ2-7; 8 bases are a match to TRBD1. Germline CDR1 SGHVS, CDR2 FQNEAQ. Unmatched junction bases numbered 6, after V lost 8 bases and J lost 0 bases. This CDR3 comprises 14 residues. The CDR3 coding sequence is TGTGCCAGCTCGGCAGGACAGGGCTCCTACGAGCAGTACTTC. Its protein product is CASSAGQGSYEQYF.

This clone was seen more than once but under ten times. In DNA, the CDR3 is TGTGCCAGCAGCCCCGGACAGGGGAGGTACGAGCAGTACTTC. Its protein is CASSPGQGRYEQYF. The chain is built from TRBV11-1 and TRBJ2-7; 9 bases map to TRBD1. Germline CDR1 is SGHAT and CDR2 is FQDESV (reference sequence). The CDR3 is 14 amino acids. After removal of 5 bases from V and 4 bases from J, the junction contained 6 bases not matched to a gene.

The rearrangement joins TRBV3-1 (or the pseudogene TRBV3-2) to TRBJ1-2; maybe TRBD1 (6 bases). The length of the CDR3 is 13 residues. Germline loops: CDR1 LGHDT, CDR2 YNNKEL (reference sequence). The V and J ends lost 4 bases and 4 bases respectively, with 10 bases between them. The CDR3 reads CASSLGHTYGYTF. The CDR3 DNA sequence: TGTGCCAGCAGCCTGGGACACACCTATGGCTACACCTTC.

The count of this clone is one. This chain connects TRBV14 to TRBJ2-1, with a possible D match to TRBD1 (5 bases). V gave up 2 bases and J gave up 4 bases, with 6 bases separating them. CDR1 is SGHDN and CDR2 is FVKESK in the germline V gene. The CDR3 extends over 13 amino acids. CDR3 nucleotides: TGTGCCAGCAGCCAACAGGGTTACAATGAGCAGTTCTTC. It yields the protein CASSQQGYNEQFF.